The rows below give T cell receptor beta chains drawn from one sample of a study of blood T cells in healthy people across ages. TCRdb reanalysed the 5' RACE reads using MiXCR and keeps one entry per CDR3 protein. The data hold roughly 1.9 million distinct CDR3 sequences, with around 42% observed a single time. Sequencing used blood. The receptors shown here come from a human donor in good health. CDR3s include the opening cysteine and the closing phenylalanine or tryptophan.

v_gene	CDR3aa
TRBV7-8	CASSLHSIETYYGYTF
TRBV7-8	CASSSTGGEYEQYF
TRBV18	CASSPRGTFTYEQYF
TRBV29-1	CSVILAGGIYEQFF
TRBV5-1	CASSLVDSYSYEQYF
TRBV4-1	CASSQAPTTPEAFF
TRBV7-2	CASRSGTGNTEAFF
TRBV20-1	CSVRGTYEQYF
TRBV6-2/TRBV6-3	CASSYGGTTTEAFF
TRBV29-1	CSVQGIMVKETQYF
TRBV4-2	CASSQEGDRGTEAFF
TRBV29-1	CSTLTGTAHGYTF
TRBV10-3	CAISGTGGSEQFF
TRBV9	CASSPSGEAGANVLTF
TRBV28	CASRQYYGYTF
TRBV10-3	CAISEGREHNQPQHF
TRBV25-1	CASSPSGYNERFF
TRBV12-3/TRBV12-4	CASRGQGLSEQYF
TRBV9	CASSVGRGSGNQPQHF
TRBV28	CASTGGEPYEQYF
TRBV7-3	CASSKGGNPSTDTQYF
TRBV3-1	CASSQEGRGYYGYTF
TRBV10-3	CAISRQVGDGYTF
TRBV5-1	CASSPSGTGDEQYF
TRBV20-1	CSASPYFTSGGAREDTQYF
TRBV6-6	CASSPRAGGRTDTQYF
TRBV25-1	CASSESRVYGYTF
TRBV5-1	CASSPAAGLRYEQYF
TRBV7-9	CASSLASGGEQFF
TRBV7-2	CASRRLAGNQETQYF
TRBV19	CASSIRQSYTDTQYF
TRBV5-1	CASSWVGGVNEQFF
TRBV20-1	CSASARHEQFF
TRBV29-1	CSVGEMGEQYF
TRBV9	CASSAQSPRGPGGGGELFF
TRBV3-1	CASSQVEDTQYF
TRBV5-1	CASSPKGTANTDTQYF
TRBV20-1	CSVRGTHYEQYF
TRBV12-3/TRBV12-4	CASSLTSAANTGELFF
TRBV13	CASSLGGRAGANVLTF
TRBV20-1	CSAIIQEDTQYF
TRBV27	CASTGTGTEARIRPSRQPLHF
TRBV4-1	CASSQPERGNYGYTF
TRBV30	CAWSESRGYEQYF
TRBV4-3	CASSQVGENIHYF
TRBV20-1	CSASPATYGYTF
TRBV6-2/TRBV6-3	CASRVFGNAPSTEAFF
TRBV6-1	CASRKLPRTAYNTEAFF
TRBV27	CASSLGGAGTEAFF
TRBV20-1	CSASDGETQYF
TRBV12-3/TRBV12-4	CASSQENMNTEAFF
TRBV20-1	CSARGGRSFQETQYF
TRBV6-5	CACGGFSYNEQFF
TRBV11-3	CASSFGLAGRTPNEQFF
TRBV11-1	CASSLETQGEQYF